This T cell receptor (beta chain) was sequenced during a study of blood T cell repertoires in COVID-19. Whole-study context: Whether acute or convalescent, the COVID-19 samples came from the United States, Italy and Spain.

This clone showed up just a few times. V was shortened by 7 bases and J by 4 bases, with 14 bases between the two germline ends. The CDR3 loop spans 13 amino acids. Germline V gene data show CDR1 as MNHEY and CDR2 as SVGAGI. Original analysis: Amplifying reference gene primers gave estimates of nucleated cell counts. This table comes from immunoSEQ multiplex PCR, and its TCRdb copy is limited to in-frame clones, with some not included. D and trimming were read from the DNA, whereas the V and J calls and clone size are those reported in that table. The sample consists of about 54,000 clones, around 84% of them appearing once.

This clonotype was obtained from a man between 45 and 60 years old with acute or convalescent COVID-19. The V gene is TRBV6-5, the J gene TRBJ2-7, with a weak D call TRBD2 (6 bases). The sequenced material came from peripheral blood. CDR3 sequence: CASMSSERYEQYF. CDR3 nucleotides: TGTGCCAGCATGTCTAGCGAAAGGTACGAGCAGTACTTC.